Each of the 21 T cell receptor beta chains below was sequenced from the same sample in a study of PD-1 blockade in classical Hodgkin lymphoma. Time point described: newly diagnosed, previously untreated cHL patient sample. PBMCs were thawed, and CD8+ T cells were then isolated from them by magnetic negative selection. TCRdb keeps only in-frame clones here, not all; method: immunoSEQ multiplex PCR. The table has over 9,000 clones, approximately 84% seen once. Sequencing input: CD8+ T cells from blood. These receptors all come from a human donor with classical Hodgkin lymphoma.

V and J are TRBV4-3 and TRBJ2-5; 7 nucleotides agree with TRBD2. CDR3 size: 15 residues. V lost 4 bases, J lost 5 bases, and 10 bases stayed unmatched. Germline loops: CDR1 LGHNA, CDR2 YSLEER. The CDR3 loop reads CASSRVPGGMETQYF. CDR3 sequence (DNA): TGCGCCAGCAGCCGCGTGCCGGGGGGAATGGAGACCCAGTACTTC.

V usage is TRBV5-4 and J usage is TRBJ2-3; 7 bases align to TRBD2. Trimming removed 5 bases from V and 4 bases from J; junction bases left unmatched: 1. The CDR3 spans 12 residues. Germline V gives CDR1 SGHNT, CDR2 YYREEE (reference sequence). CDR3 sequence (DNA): TGTGCCAGCAGGGGGGGGGCAGATACGCAGTATTTT. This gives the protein CASRGGADTQYF.

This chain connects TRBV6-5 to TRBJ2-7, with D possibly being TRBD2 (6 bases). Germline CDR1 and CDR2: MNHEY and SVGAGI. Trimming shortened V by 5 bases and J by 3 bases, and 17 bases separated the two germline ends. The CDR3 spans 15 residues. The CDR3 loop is CASSTSGTGDYEQYF. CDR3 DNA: TGTGCCAGCAGTACGTCCGGGACGGGGGACTACGAGCAGTACTTC.

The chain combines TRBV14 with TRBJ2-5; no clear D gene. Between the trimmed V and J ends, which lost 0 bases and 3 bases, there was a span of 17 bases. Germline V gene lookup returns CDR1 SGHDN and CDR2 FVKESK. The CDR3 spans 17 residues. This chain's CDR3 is CASSQEVSGRLEETQYF. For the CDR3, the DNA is TGTGCCAGCAGCCAAGAGGTTAGTGGGCGATTGGAAGAGACCCAGTACTTC.

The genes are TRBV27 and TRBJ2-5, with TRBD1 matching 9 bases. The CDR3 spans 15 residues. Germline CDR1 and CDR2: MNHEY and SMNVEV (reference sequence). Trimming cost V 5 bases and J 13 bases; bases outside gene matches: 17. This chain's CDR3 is CASSLTGGQYSDRYF. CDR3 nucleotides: TGTGCCAGCAGTCTCACAGGGGGCCAATACTCGGATCGGTACTTC.

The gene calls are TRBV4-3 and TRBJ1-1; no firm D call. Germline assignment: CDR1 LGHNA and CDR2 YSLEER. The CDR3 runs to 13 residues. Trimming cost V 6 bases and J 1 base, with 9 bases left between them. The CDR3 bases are TGCGCCAGCAGGATGAATACGAACACTGAAGCTTTCTTT. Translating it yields CASRMNTNTEAFF.

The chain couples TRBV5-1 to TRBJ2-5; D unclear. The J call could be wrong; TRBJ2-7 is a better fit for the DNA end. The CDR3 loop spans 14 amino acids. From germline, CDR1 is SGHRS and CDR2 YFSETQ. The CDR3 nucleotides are TGCGCCAGCAGCTTGGCTGTGGCACCCTACGAGCAGTACTTC. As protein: CASSLAVAPYEQYF.

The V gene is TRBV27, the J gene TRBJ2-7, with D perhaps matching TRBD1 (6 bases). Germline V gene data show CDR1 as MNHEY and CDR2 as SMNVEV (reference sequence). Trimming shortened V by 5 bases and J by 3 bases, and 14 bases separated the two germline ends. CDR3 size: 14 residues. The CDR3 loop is CASSPGVGVYEQYF. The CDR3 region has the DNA TGTGCCAGCAGTCCAGGGGTAGGAGTCTACGAGCAGTACTTC.

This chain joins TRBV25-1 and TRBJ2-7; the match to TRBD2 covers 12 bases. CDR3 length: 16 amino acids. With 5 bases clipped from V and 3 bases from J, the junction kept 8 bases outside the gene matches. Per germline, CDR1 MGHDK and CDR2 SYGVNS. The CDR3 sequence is CASSFLAGGPHYEQYF. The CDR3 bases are TGTGCCAGCAGTTTCCTAGCGGGGGGGCCTCACTACGAGCAGTACTTC.

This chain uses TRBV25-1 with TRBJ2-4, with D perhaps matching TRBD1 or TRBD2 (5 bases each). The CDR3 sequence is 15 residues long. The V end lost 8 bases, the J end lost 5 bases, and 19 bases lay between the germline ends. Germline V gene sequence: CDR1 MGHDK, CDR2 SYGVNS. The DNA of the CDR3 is TGTGCCAGCGGGGACCCCCAAACTTCGGAAAACATTCAGTACTTC. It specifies CASGDPQTSENIQYF.

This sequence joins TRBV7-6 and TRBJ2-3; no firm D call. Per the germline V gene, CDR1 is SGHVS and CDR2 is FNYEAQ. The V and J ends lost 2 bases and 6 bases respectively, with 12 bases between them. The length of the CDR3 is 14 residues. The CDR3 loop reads CASSLKGTADTQYF. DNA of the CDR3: TGTGCCAGCAGCTTAAAGGGTACGGCGGATACGCAGTATTTT.

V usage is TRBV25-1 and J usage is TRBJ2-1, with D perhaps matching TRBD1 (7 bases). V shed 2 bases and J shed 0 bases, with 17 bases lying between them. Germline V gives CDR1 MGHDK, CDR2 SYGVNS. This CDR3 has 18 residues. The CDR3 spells CASSEDHLRDSSYNEQFF. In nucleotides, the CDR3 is TGTGCCAGCAGTGAAGACCATCTGCGGGACAGCTCCTACAATGAGCAGTTCTTC.

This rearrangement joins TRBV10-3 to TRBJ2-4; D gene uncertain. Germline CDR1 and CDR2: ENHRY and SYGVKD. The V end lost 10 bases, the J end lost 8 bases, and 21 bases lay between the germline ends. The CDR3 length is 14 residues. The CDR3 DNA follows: TGTGCCACCGCCAAAAGCACAGAGTGGGACATTCAGTACTTC. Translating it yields CATAKSTEWDIQYF.

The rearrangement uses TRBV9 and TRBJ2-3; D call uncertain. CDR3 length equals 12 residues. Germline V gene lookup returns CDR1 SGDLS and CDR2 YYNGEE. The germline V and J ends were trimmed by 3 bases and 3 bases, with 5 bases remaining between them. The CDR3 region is CASSAPTDTQYF. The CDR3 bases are TGTGCCAGCAGCGCCCCAACAGATACGCAGTATTTT.

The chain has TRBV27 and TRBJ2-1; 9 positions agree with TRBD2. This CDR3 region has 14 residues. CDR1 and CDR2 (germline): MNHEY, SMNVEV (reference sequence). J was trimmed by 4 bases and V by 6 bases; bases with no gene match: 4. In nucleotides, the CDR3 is TGTGCCAGCAGGAGCGGGGGGACTTACAATGAGCAGTTCTTC. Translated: CASRSGGTYNEQFF.

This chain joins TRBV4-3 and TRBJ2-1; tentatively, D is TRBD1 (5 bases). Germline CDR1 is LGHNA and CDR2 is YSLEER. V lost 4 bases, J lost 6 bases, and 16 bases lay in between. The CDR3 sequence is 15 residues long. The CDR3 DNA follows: TGCGCCAGCAGCCGACGTTGGGGCTCGGGCAATGAGCAGTTCTTC. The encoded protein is CASSRRWGSGNEQFF.

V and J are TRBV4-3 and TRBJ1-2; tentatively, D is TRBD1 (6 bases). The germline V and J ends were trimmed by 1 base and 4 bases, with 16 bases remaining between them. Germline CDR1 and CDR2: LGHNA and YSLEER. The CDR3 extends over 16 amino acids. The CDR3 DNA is TGCGCCAGCAGCCAAGGTTATGGGGGCTTGAGCTATGGCTACACCTTC. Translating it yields CASSQGYGGLSYGYTF.

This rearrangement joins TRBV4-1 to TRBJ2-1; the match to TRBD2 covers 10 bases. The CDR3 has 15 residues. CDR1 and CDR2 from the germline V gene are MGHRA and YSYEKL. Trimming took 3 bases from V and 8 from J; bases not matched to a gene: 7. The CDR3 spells CASSQTSGPGDEQFF. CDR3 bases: TGCGCCAGCAGCCAGACTAGCGGGCCGGGAGATGAGCAGTTCTTC.

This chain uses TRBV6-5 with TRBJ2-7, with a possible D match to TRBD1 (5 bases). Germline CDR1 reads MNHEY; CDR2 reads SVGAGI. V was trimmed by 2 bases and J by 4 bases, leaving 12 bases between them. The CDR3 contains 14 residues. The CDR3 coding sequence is TGTGCCAGCAGTTACCAGGGTACGTTTTACGAGCAGTACTTC. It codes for CASSYQGTFYEQYF.

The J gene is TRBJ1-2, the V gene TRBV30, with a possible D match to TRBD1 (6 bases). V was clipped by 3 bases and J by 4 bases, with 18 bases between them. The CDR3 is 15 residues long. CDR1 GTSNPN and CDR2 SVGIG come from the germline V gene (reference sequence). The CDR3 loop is CAWSGIQGEVYGYTF. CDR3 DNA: TGTGCCTGGAGCGGGATACAGGGTGAGGTCTATGGCTACACCTTC. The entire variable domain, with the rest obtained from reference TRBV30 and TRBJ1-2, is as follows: SQTIHQWPATLVQPVGSPLSLECTVEGTSNPNLYWYRQAAGRGLQLLFYSVGIGQISSEVPQNLSASRPQDRQFILSSKKLLLSDSGFYLCAWSGIQGEVYGYTFGSGTRLTVV.

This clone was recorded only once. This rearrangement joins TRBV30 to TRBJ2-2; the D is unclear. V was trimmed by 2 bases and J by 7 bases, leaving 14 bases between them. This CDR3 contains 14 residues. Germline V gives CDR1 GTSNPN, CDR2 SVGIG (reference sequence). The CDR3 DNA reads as TGTGCCTGGAGTAGGGCAGGAATTTACGGGGAGCTGTTTTTT. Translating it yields CAWSRAGIYGELFF. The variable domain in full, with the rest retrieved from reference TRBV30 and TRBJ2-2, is SQTIHQWPATLVQPVGSPLSLECTVEGTSNPNLYWYRQAAGRGLQLLFYSVGIGQISSEVPQNLSASRPQDRQFILSSKKLLLSDSGFYLCAWSRAGIYGELFFGEGSRLTVL.